The clone carrying this T cell receptor beta chain was seen a few times. Antigen: not known. These data come from a study of cytomegalovirus exposure and HLA in healthy donors. Findings and caveats of the study: Later analysis demonstrated an association between a missense DCLRE1C variant and TCR beta V- and J-gene trimming. Presence/absence analyses rested on an assumption that sequencing depth was roughly uniform across donors.

Germline values: CDR1 SEHNR, CDR2 FQNEAQ (reference sequence). Deletions cut 5 bases from V and 7 bases from J, with 14 bases between. This CDR3 is built from 14 residues. PCR primers comprised 60 Vbeta and 13 Jbeta primers. Profiled with immunoSEQ multiplex PCR; TCRdb holds only in-frame clones, not every one. The sample lists more than 85,000 clones; approximately 87% were seen once. The sequenced sample was PBMCs. The receptor was derived from a man in his forties in good health and CMV-seronegative. The rearrangement links TRBV7-9 to TRBJ1-4, with D unclear. CDR3 sequence (DNA): TGTGCCAGCAGCCCCAGAGGGAGAGGTGAAAAACTGTTTTTT. Protein sequence: CASSPRGRGEKLFF.